This is a list of T cell receptor beta chains from one sample in a study of T cells in Graves' hyperthyroidism and ophthalmopathy. TCRdb passed the multiplex PCR reads through MiXCR, listing each CDR3 protein once. The sample lists 500,000 to 750,000 distinct CDR3 sequences; 12% to 15% were seen once. The sequenced material came from blood. These receptors came from a woman aged 18-35 years with Graves' ophthalmopathy. Each CDR3 is given with its conserved first and last residue. Each record gives: D gene, V gene, J gene, clone size, CDR3 DNA, CDR3 protein. The D gene is left open where the match is weak. For some rows the clone size is stated as once, few or many, or as a class when expanded; others skip it.

.	TRBV7-9	TRBJ1-1	many	TGTGCCAGCAGCCACCCACTGAACACTGAAGCTTTCTTT	CASSHPLNTEAFF
.	TRBV10-3	TRBJ2-1	.	TGTGCCATCAGTGAGTCTACCTCTATGGCAGACAATGAGCAGTTCTTC	CAISESTSMADNEQFF
TRBD1	TRBV29-1	TRBJ2-7	few	TGCAGCGTTTTGAGGGGGCGAGGAGCCTACGAGCAGTACTTC	CSVLRGRGAYEQYF
.	TRBV20-1	TRBJ2-5	.	TGCAGTGCATCGGGACGGGGAAAAGAGACCCAGTACTTC	CSASGRGKETQYF
.	TRBV7-8	TRBJ2-3	many	TGTGCCGTCCTTCCCCCCGGAGATACGCAGTATTTT	CAVLPPGDTQYF
TRBD2	TRBV7-7	TRBJ2-1	many	TGTGCTAGCAGCTTATCAGGAGGGAGGGATGAGCAGTTCTTC	CASSLSGGRDEQFF
TRBD2	TRBV20-1	TRBJ2-7	.	TGCAGTGCAAGGGGCAGGGCGGGAGAATCGTACGAGCAGTACTTC	CSARGRAGESYEQYF
TRBD2	TRBV4-1	TRBJ2-5	.	TGCGCCAGCAGCCCTGGACTAGCGGACCCCCGGGGCGTGACCCAGTACTTC	CASSPGLADPRGVTQYF
TRBD2	TRBV12-3/TRBV12-4	TRBJ2-2	.	TGTGCCAGCAGTCGTCCCCGAGGGACTAGCGGGAGTCGGAGCGGGGAGCTGTTTTTT	CASSRPRGTSGSRSGELFF
.	TRBV19	TRBJ1-1	few	TGTGCCAGTAGTCCTAGAGGGGTGGCGGGGAGCACTGAAGCTTTCTTT	CASSPRGVAGSTEAFF
.	TRBV30	TRBJ2-3	many	TGTGCCTGGAGTGCCAACACAGATACGCAGTATTTT	CAWSANTDTQYF
TRBD2	TRBV19	TRBJ2-3	few	TGTGCCAGTAGTACCCTCGGGGGGGCCACAGATACGCAGTATTTT	CASSTLGGATDTQYF
.	TRBV5-1	TRBJ2-1	many	TGCGCCAGCAGCCCAGACCTAACTCTAAGAAGGCCCCCTTACAATGAGCAGTTCTTC	CASSPDLTLRRPPYNEQFF
TRBD2	TRBV12-3/TRBV12-4	TRBJ2-1	many	TGTGCCAGCAGGGCCGGGACTAGCACCCCTGAGCAGTTCTTC	CASRAGTSTPEQFF
.	TRBV7-9	TRBJ1-1	.	TGTGCCAGCAGCCCAGCGGAGGCCGGGGCTAGCACTGAAGCTTTCTTT	CASSPAEAGASTEAFF
.	TRBV7-2	TRBJ1-5	few	TGTGCCAGCAGTCAACAGCAGAATCAGCCCCAGCATTTT	CASSQQQNQPQHF
.	TRBV28	TRBJ1-2	many	TGTGCCAGCAGCCAATTGGGGGGATACACCTTC	CASSQLGGYTF
.	TRBV2	TRBJ2-3	many	TGTGCCAGCAGTGAGGCGGGATACACAGATACGCAGTATTTT	CASSEAGYTDTQYF
TRBD2	TRBV5-1	TRBJ2-3	.	TGCGCCAGCAACCCTGGGACTAGCGGGGCAGATACGCAGTATTTT	CASNPGTSGADTQYF
TRBD2	TRBV5-1	TRBJ2-7	.	TGCGCCAGCAGCCAGGGACTTAGCGGGAGGTCCGGAGAGCAGTACTTC	CASSQGLSGRSGEQYF
TRBD2	TRBV27	TRBJ2-2	few	TGTGCCAGCCTGGGGACTAGCGGGACCGGGGAGCTGTTTTTT	CASLGTSGTGELFF
.	TRBV11-3	TRBJ2-7	many	TGTGCCAGCAGCTTAGACTCTCTACAGGGAACCGAGCAGTACTTC	CASSLDSLQGTEQYF
TRBD1	TRBV28	TRBJ1-4	once	TGTGCCAGCAGTAATGAACAGGGGGATGAAAAACTGTTTTTT	CASSNEQGDEKLFF
TRBD1	TRBV10-3	TRBJ1-3	.	TGTGCCACCATGGGGAGGCCGCAGGGGGCGAAAGGAAACACCATATATTTT	CATMGRPQGAKGNTIYF